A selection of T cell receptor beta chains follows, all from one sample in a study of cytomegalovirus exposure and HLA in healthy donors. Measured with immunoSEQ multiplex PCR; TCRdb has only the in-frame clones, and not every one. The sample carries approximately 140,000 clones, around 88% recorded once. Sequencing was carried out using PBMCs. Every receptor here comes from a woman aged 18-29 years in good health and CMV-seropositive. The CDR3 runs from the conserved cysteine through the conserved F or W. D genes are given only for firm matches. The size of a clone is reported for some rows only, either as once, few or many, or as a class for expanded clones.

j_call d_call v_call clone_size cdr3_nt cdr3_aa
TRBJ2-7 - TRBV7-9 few TGTGCCAGCAGCTTAGCGGGAGGGCAGTACTTC CASSLAGGQYF
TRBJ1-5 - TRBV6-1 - TGTGCCAGCAGTGAACGGGGAGTATATAGCAATCAGCCCCAGCATTTT CASSERGVYSNQPQHF
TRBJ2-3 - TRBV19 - TGTGCCAGTAGTATAGACAGTCGCACAGATACGCAGTATTTT CASSIDSRTDTQYF
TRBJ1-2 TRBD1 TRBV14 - TGTGCCAGCAGCCAAGATATCTGGGACAGGGGGCTAGATGGCTACACCTTC CASSQDIWDRGLDGYTF
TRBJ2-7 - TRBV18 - TGTGCCAGCTCACCTGACTTCGACTCCTACGAGCAGTACTTC CASSPDFDSYEQYF
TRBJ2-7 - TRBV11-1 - TGTGCCAGCAGCTTAGTTGCAGGGTCCAACGAGCAGTACTTC CASSLVAGSNEQYF
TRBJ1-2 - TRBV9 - TGTGCCAGCAGAGGACAAGACTATGGCTACACCTTC CASRGQDYGYTF
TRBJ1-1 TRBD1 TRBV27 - TGTGCCAGCAGTTCCGACGCGGACAGGGTGAACACTGAAGCTTTCTTT CASSSDADRVNTEAFF
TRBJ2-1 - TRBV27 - TGTGCCAGCGAGGAGGGCGCGGAAGGCCGTCAGGTCTTC CASEEGAEGRQVF
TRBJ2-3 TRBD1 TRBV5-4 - TGTGCCAGCAGCGCTGACAGGGGCTACACAGATACGCAGTATTTT CASSADRGYTDTQYF
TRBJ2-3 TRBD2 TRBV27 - TGTGCCAGCAGTCGGAGCGGGGGACCCACGCAGTATTTT CASSRSGGPTQYF
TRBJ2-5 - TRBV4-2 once TGTGCCAGCAGCCAAGATACAGCGGTAGAGACCCAGTACTTC CASSQDTAVETQYF
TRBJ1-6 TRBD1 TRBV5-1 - TGCGCCAGCAGCCTGACCGGGACAGCTAATTCACCCCTCCACTTT CASSLTGTANSPLHF
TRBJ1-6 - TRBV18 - TGTGCCAGCTCATCTTTAGGGGCAAACAATTCACCCCTCCACTTT CASSSLGANNSPLHF
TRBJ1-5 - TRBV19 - TGTGCCAGTAGTATAGCAGGTTTCTATTATCAGCCCCAGCATTTT CASSIAGFYYQPQHF
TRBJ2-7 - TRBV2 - TGTGCCATAGACTTAGGGGGTCGCCTATACGAGCAGTACTTC CAIDLGGRLYEQYF
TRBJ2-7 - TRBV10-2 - TGCGCCAGCAGCGAGTACCAGTACGAGCAGTACTTC CASSEYQYEQYF
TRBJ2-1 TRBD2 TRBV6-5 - TGTGCCAGCAGCTTCTTAGCGGGATCCTACAATGAGCAGTTCTTC CASSFLAGSYNEQFF
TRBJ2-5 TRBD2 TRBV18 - TGTGCCAGCTCACTGAATAGCGGGAGCCCCCAAGAGACCCAGTACTTC CASSLNSGSPQETQYF
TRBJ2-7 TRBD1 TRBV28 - TGTGCCAGCGGAAGACAATCGGGACAGGTAAACGAGCAGTACTTC CASGRQSGQVNEQYF
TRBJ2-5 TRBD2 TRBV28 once TGTGCCAGCAGCCGACTAGCGGGGGGGCAGACCCAGTACTTC CASSRLAGGQTQYF
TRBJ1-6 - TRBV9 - TGTGCCAGCAGCAATCCAGGGTTGTCACCCCTCCACTTT CASSNPGLSPLHF
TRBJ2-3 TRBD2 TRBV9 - TGTGCCAGCAGCGTAGCTACGGCTAGCGGGGGGGCTTTACAGGTTGATACGCAGTATTTT CASSVATASGGALQVDTQYF
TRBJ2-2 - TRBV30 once TGTGCCTGGAGTGTACTTTTTGGCAGGGTGATTGGGTTGAAGGCCGGGGAGCTGTTTTTT CAWSVLFGRVIGLKAGELFF
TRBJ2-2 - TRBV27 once TGTGCCAGCGGCAATGGGGCCGAAACCGGGGAGCTGTTTTTT CASGNGAETGELFF
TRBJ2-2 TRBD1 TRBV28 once TGTGCCAGCAGTTTTCCCGGACAGGGACCCACCGGGGAGCTGTTTTTT CASSFPGQGPTGELFF
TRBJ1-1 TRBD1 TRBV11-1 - TGTGCCAGCAGCATGACAGGGAAGACTGAAGCTTTCTTT CASSMTGKTEAFF
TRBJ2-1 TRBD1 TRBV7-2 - TGTGCCAGCAGCACACGGGACAGATGGGGGAATGAGCAGTTCTTC CASSTRDRWGNEQFF
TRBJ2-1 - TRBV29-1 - TGCAGCGTTGAGACCAGCGTTGAGCAGTTCTTC CSVETSVEQFF
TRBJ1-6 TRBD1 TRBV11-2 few TGTGCCAGCAGCTTCGGACAGGGGAATTCACCCCTCCACTTT CASSFGQGNSPLHF
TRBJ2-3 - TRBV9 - TGTGCCAGCAGCGTTCGGACAGATACGCAGTATTTT CASSVRTDTQYF
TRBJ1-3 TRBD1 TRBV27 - TGTGCCAGCAGTCCCGGGACAGGGGGCCTATCTGGAAACACCATATATTTT CASSPGTGGLSGNTIYF
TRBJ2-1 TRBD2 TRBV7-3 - TGTGCCAGCAGCCGAAGGGAGGGCAAGCAGTTCTTC CASSRREGKQFF
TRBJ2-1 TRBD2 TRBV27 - TGTGCCAGCAAGGGACTAGCGGGCTACAATGAGCAGTTCTTC CASKGLAGYNEQFF
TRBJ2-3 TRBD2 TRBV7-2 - TGTGCCAGCAGCTTACTAGCGGGGGGGCCGACGGATACGCAGTATTTT CASSLLAGGPTDTQYF
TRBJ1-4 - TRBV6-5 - TGTGCCAGCAGGGACAGATATAATGAAAAACTGTTTTTT CASRDRYNEKLFF
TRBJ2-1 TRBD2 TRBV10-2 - TGCGCCAGCAGTGACCCGTTCGGCGGGAGGGCTACACCCCCCAATGAGCAGTTCTTC CASSDPFGGRATPPNEQFF
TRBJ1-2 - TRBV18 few TGTGCCAGCTCACAACTACAGGGAGTAAACGGCTACACCTTC CASSQLQGVNGYTF
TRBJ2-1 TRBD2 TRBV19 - TGTGCCAGTAGTCTACTAGCGGGAGGGAATGAGCAGTTCTTC CASSLLAGGNEQFF
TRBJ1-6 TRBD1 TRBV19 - TGTGCCAGTAAGGGGACAGGGGAATCACCCCTCCACTTT CASKGTGESPLHF